A single sample is the source of the 14 T cell receptor beta chains below, sequenced in a study of T-cell reconstitution after alpha-beta-depleted transplantation in children. Unique molecular identifiers were built into the TCRbeta library. TCRdb re-analysed the PCR reads in MiXCR, keeping a single row per CDR3 protein. Of about 1,000,000 distinct CDR3 sequences listed, about 31% are singletons. Material: PBMCs, mostly from graft donor cells, obtained 360 days after TCRalphabeta/CD19-depleted stem cell transplant. The source is a boy under three years old who had a stem cell transplant for SCID, so the T cells may come from the graft donor.

This clonotype was seen more than once but under ten times. The chain employs TRBV10-3 and TRBJ2-5; D unresolved. Germline V lookup: CDR1 ENHRY, CDR2 SYGVKD. The CDR3 totals 14 residues. The V end was cut by 3 bases, the J end by 1 base, with 9 bases between. CDR3 residues: CAISEGQLQETQYF. The CDR3 DNA sequence: TGTGCCATCAGTGAAGGTCAGCTCCAAGAGACCCAGTACTTC.

The J gene is TRBJ1-1, the V gene TRBV7-8; no reliable D call. There are 14 residues in the CDR3. V lost 5 bases and J lost 0, with 10 bases in between. Germline values: CDR1 SGHVS, CDR2 FQNEAQ. The CDR3 DNA reads as TGTGCCAGCAGCCAGGACGCATTGAACACTGAAGCTTTCTTT. This gives the protein CASSQDALNTEAFF.

This rearrangement joins TRBV12-3 or TRBV12-4 to TRBJ2-3; TRBD2 agrees at 9 bases. V trimming: 1 base; J trimming: 0 bases; junction bases outside the gene matches: 8. This CDR3 contains 18 residues. CDR3 in DNA: TGTGCCAGCAGTTTAGGGGCGGGGGGGTTTATTAGCACAGATACGCAGTATTTT. This encodes CASSLGAGGFISTDTQYF.

The chain is built from TRBV5-1 and TRBJ1-2; D is perhaps TRBD1 (5 bases). The germline V and J ends were trimmed by 2 bases and 7 bases, with 15 bases remaining between them. The CDR3 consists of 14 residues. CDR1 is SGHRS, CDR2 YFSETQ, per germline. DNA of the CDR3: TGCGCCAGCAGCTTCGAGACAGCGGCGGCTGGCTACACCTTC. It codes for CASSFETAAAGYTF.

Here the CDR3 DNA reads TGTGCCAGCAGTGACGCACTGGGGACTGAAGCTTTCTTT. Translating gives CASSDALGTEAFF. The J gene is TRBJ1-1, the V gene TRBV6-6, with D uncertain. The V gene's germline CDR1 is MNHNY and CDR2 SVGAGI (reference sequence). The CDR3 is 13 residues long. The V gene lost 5 bases and the J gene lost 5 bases, with 12 bases spanning the gap.

This clonotype was counted between two and nine times. The rearrangement links TRBV20-1 to TRBJ2-3, with D possibly TRBD2 on 6 matching bases. V was shortened by 3 bases and J by 1 base, with 14 bases between the two germline ends. Germline loops: CDR1 DFQATT, CDR2 SNEGSKA (reference sequence). The CDR3 totals 15 residues. The CDR3 here is CSASVRGPGTDTQYF. The CDR3 DNA reads TGCAGTGCTAGTGTGCGGGGCCCAGGCACAGATACGCAGTATTTT.

This clonotype was recorded a few times. The chain combines TRBV5-6 with TRBJ2-6, with unresolved D. Trimming took off 1 base at V and 1 base at J, with 21 bases between the two ends. The V gene's germline CDR1 is SGHDT and CDR2 YYEEEE. The CDR3 is 20 residues long. The chain's CDR3 is CASSLYLSQVKVSGANVLTF. The CDR3 DNA reads TGTGCCAGCAGCTTGTATTTGTCCCAGGTGAAAGTTTCTGGGGCCAACGTCCTGACTTTC.

This clonotype was detected many times. The J gene is TRBJ1-4, the V gene TRBV12-3 or TRBV12-4; maybe TRBD1 (5 bases). The CDR3 loop spans 15 amino acids. The ends were cut back, 4 bases at V and 7 bases at J, with 16 bases in the middle. DNA for the CDR3: TGTGCCAGCAGTTCCAGGGTTTCCGTAATTGAAAAACTGTTTTTT. It translates to CASSSRVSVIEKLFF.

The rearrangement joins TRBV5-1 to TRBJ2-3; the match to TRBD2 covers 8 bases. Trimming removed 4 bases from V and 6 bases from J; junction bases left unmatched: 7. CDR3 length: 14 residues. CDR1 is SGHRS, CDR2 YFSETQ, per germline. The CDR3 is CASSPGGAGDTQYF. As DNA, the CDR3 is TGCGCCAGCAGCCCCGGGGGGGCCGGGGATACGCAGTATTTT.

This clonotype appeared a few times. The chain uses TRBV12-3 or TRBV12-4 and TRBJ1-3; D is unclear. Trimming left V 5 bases short and J 0 bases short, with 8 bases between. The CDR3 spans 14 residues. The CDR3 reads CASSLPVSGNTIYF. The CDR3 coding sequence is TGTGCCAGCAGTCTTCCCGTCTCTGGAAACACCATATATTTT.

This chain joins TRBV11-3 and TRBJ2-5, with TRBD2 matching over 9 bases. V dropped 1 base and J dropped 4; count of bases not matched to a gene: 7. CDR3 length: 16 residues. Germline lookup yields CDR1 SGHNT and CDR2 YENEEA. Here the CDR3 reads CASSLGFQRGAETQYF. The CDR3 DNA reads as TGTGCCAGCAGCTTAGGTTTCCAGCGGGGGGCAGAGACCCAGTACTTC.

This clonotype showed up many times. The V call is TRBV20-1, the J call TRBJ2-4; D may be TRBD2 (5 bases). Per germline, CDR1 DFQATT and CDR2 SNEGSKA (reference sequence). V was clipped by 6 bases and J by 0 bases, with 9 bases between them. This CDR3 spans 13 amino acids. The CDR3 nucleotides are TGCAGTGCCCAAGGACTAGCCAAAAACATTCAGTACTTC. As protein: CSAQGLAKNIQYF.

The V and J genes are TRBV7-2 and TRBJ2-3; a possible D gene is TRBD1 (6 bases). Trimming cost V 5 bases and J 9 bases, with 15 bases left between them. The CDR3 length is 13 residues. Germline V gives CDR1 SGHTA, CDR2 FQGNSA. CDR3 sequence reads: CASSMTGRETQYF. The CDR3 coding sequence is TGTGCCAGCAGCATGACAGGCCGCGAAACGCAGTATTTT.

This clonotype has more than one count but fewer than ten. This chain joins TRBV20-1 and TRBJ2-7, with D uncertain. Germline CDR1 DFQATT, CDR2 SNEGSKA (reference sequence). CDR3 length: 14 residues. The V gene lost 1 base and the J gene lost 4 bases, with 14 bases spanning the gap. CDR3 coding DNA: TGCAGTGCTAGAGTTCCAGGAGATGGATACGAGCAGTACTTC. Its translation: CSARVPGDGYEQYF.